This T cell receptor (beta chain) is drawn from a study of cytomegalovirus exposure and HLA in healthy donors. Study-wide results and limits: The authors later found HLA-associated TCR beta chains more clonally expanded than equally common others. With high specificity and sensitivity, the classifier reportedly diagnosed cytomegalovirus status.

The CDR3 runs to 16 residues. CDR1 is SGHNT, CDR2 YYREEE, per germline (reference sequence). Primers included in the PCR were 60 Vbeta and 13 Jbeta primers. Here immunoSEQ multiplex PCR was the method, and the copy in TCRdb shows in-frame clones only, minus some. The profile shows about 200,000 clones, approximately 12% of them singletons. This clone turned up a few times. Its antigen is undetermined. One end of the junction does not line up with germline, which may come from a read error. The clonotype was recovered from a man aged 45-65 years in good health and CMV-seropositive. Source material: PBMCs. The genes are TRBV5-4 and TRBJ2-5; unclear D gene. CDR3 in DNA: TGCGCCAGCAGCCAAGATGGGCTAATGGCTCAAGAGACCCAGTACTTC. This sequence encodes CASSQDGLMAQETQYF.